Listed here are 6 T cell receptor beta chains from one sample, sequenced in a study of PD-1 blockade in classical Hodgkin lymphoma. Time point reported: cycle 4 day 1 (C4D1), after 6 weeks of nivolumab. Brentuximab vedotin exposure varied, and every patient relapsed after autologous stem cell transplantation. Assay used: immunoSEQ multiplex PCR; TCRdb lists only in-frame clones, some missing. The repertoire includes about 94,000 clones, about 92% of them detected once, and about 2% sits in the top ten. Source: peripheral blood mononuclear cells (PBMCs), taken before the fourth cycle of nivolumab. The origin of the receptors is a human donor with classical Hodgkin lymphoma.

The chain carries TRBV27 and TRBJ2-3; 15 bases agree with TRBD2. V was clipped by 3 bases and J by 4 bases; unmatched bases: 8. The CDR3 is made up of 18 amino acids. Germline CDR1 and CDR2: MNHEY and SMNVEV (reference sequence). CDR3 DNA sequence: TGTGCCAGCAGTTTGTGGACTAGCGGGAGGGCCGGCGCAGATACGCAGTATTTT. It specifies CASSLWTSGRAGADTQYF.

The genes are TRBV28 and TRBJ2-7; 8 nucleotides align to TRBD1. The V gene's germline CDR1 is MDHEN and CDR2 SYDVKM. The J segment lost 1 base and the V segment lost 6 bases, leaving 8 bases of the junction unmatched. The CDR3 has 15 amino acids. The CDR3 region has the DNA TGTGCCAGCAGAACCGGGACAGGCTTTTCCTACGAGCAGTACTTC. Protein product: CASRTGTGFSYEQYF.

The chain has TRBV5-6 and TRBJ1-1; D remains ambiguous. The germline gives CDR1 SGHDT, CDR2 YYEEEE. The V end lost 6 bases, the J end lost 3 bases, and 12 bases lay between the germline ends. This CDR3 is built from 13 residues. CDR3 amino acids: CASMGEDHTEAFF. Here the CDR3 DNA reads TGTGCCAGCATGGGAGAGGATCACACTGAAGCTTTCTTT.

The chain combines TRBV29-1 with TRBJ2-7; TRBD1 matches at 11 bases. Germline-derived CDR1 and CDR2 are SQVTM and ANQGSEA. The ends lost 3 bases at V and 5 bases at J; junction bases unmatched: 6. The CDR3 spans 14 residues. CDR3 protein: CSVEDRGLSHEQYF. For the CDR3, the DNA is TGCAGCGTTGAGGACAGGGGGCTGAGCCACGAGCAGTACTTC.

This clone was observed a handful of times. This chain links TRBV9 with TRBJ1-2; tentative D call: TRBD1 (6 bases). The ends were cut back, 0 bases at V and 1 base at J, with 7 bases in the middle. The germline V gene encodes CDR1 SGDLS and CDR2 YYNGEE. This CDR3 is 14 amino acids long. The chain's CDR3 is CASSVGRGNYGYTF. In nucleotides, the CDR3 is TGTGCCAGCAGCGTAGGCAGGGGTAACTATGGCTACACCTTC.

This chain links TRBV7-2 with TRBJ1-1, with D possibly matching TRBD1 (6 bases). CDR3 length: 15 residues. Trimming took 0 bases from V and 4 from J, leaving 12 bases between them. In germline, CDR1 is SGHTA, CDR2 FQGNSA. The CDR3 DNA is TGTGCCAGCAGCTTAGCGTCTCAGGGGCGCACTGAAGCTTTCTTT. Protein product: CASSLASQGRTEAFF.